The 22 T cell receptor beta chains presented below share a single source sample, sequenced in a study of regulatory T cells in long-lasting Graves disease. Building of the TCR beta libraries involved iRepertoire HTBI primers and Arm-PCR of CDR3 regions. MiXCR, applied by TCRdb to the multiplex PCR reads, yields one record per CDR3 protein. The sample comprises some 450,000 distinct CDR3 sequences, about a sixth of which are singletons, and roughly a tenth rests with the top ten. Time point denoted: newly diagnosed GD, antithyroid drugs for less than 3 months. The TCR library was made from RNA that had been extracted from PBMCs in TRIzol. These data were also reused for a study on T cells in Graves' hyperthyroidism and ophthalmopathy.

The sequences come from peripheral blood mononuclear cells (PBMCs), collected at new diagnosis, from a patient treated with antithyroid drugs. These receptor sequences come from a woman aged 30 to 39 with Graves disease.

This clonotype came up many times. This sequence joins TRBV11-2 and TRBJ2-1, with 11 bases aligning to TRBD2. The germline V gene has CDR1 SGHAT and CDR2 FQNNGV. Losses at the gene ends were 6 bases for V and 1 base for J; bases not matched to a gene: 5. The CDR3 runs to 16 residues. The CDR3 loop is CASRHSGRESYNEQFF. CDR3 coding DNA: TGTGCCAGCAGACATAGCGGGAGGGAATCCTACAATGAGCAGTTCTTC.

This clonotype was detected many times. The chain links TRBV12-3 or TRBV12-4 to TRBJ2-1; 8 bases align to TRBD2. The CDR3 has 15 residues. Unmatched junction bases numbered 11, after V lost 5 bases and J lost 8 bases. CDR3 nucleotides: TGTGCCAGCAGTAACACGGGGGGGGCTCGGGATGAGCAGTTCTTC. It yields the protein CASSNTGGARDEQFF.

At least ten counts were recorded for this clonotype. The chain is built from TRBV5-1 and TRBJ2-7; D ambiguous. This CDR3 contains 13 residues. CDR1 is SGHRS, CDR2 YFSETQ, per germline. V was pared by 0 bases and J by 3 bases, with 7 bases between. CDR3 protein: CASSLEENYEQYF. CDR3 nucleotide sequence: TGCGCCAGCAGCTTGGAAGAAAACTACGAGCAGTACTTC.

This clonotype was detected ten times or more. The chain has TRBV6-5 and TRBJ1-2; 7 nucleotides line up with TRBD1. The CDR3 sequence is 16 residues long. CDR1 MNHEY and CDR2 SVGAGI come from the germline V gene. With V trimmed by 4 bases and J by 4 bases, 12 bases remained unmatched. The CDR3 nucleotides are TGTGCCAGCAGTTCCCACCCGGGACAGAATACCTATGGCTACACCTTC. Protein sequence: CASSSHPGQNTYGYTF.

V and J are TRBV6-1 and TRBJ2-2; tentatively, D is TRBD1 (5 bases). Between the trimmed V and J ends, which lost 0 bases and 3 bases, there was a span of 11 bases. This CDR3 has 16 residues. Germline-derived CDR1 and CDR2 are MNHNS and SASEGT. The CDR3 sequence: CASSEAQGADTGELFF. The CDR3, as DNA: TGTGCCAGCAGTGAAGCGCAAGGGGCCGACACCGGGGAGCTGTTTTTT.

The CDR3 region is CSASLRGGETGELFF. Written as DNA, the CDR3 is TGCAGTGCTAGCCTAAGGGGGGGGGAGACCGGGGAGCTGTTTTTT. J is TRBJ2-2 and V is TRBV20-1; D is possibly TRBD2 (7 bases). This CDR3 comprises 15 residues. The V end was cut by 3 bases, the J end by 5 bases, with 16 bases between. Germline V gene sequence: CDR1 DFQATT, CDR2 SNEGSKA (reference sequence).

This clonotype has at least ten counts. The chain combines TRBV4-2 with TRBJ2-1; 8 bases fit TRBD1. Germline V gives CDR1 LGHNA, CDR2 YNFKEQ. Trimming at V came to 1 base and at J to 4 bases, leaving 3 bases not matched to a gene. This CDR3 has 15 residues. In DNA, the CDR3 is TGTGCCAGCAGCCAAGTGGGACAGGAGTACAATGAGCAGTTCTTC. It codes for CASSQVGQEYNEQFF.

This clonotype occurred a few times. The chain is built from TRBV19 and TRBJ2-7, with 8 bases matching TRBD2. V dropped 4 bases and J dropped 0; count of bases not matched to a gene: 2. The length of the CDR3 is 14 residues. Germline-derived CDR1 and CDR2 are LNHDA and SQIVND (reference sequence). The CDR3 coding sequence is TGTGCCAGTAGTAGACTAGCGTCCTCCTACGAGCAGTACTTC. Translated, it gives CASSRLASSYEQYF.

This clonotype was seen a few times. The chain couples TRBV18 to TRBJ2-5; D unresolved. Germline assignment: CDR1 KGHSH and CDR2 LQKENI. V was trimmed by 3 bases and J by 5 bases, leaving 10 bases between them. The CDR3 is made up of 13 amino acids. The CDR3 region is CASSPAPYETQYF. The CDR3 DNA reads as TGTGCCAGCTCACCGGCTCCTTACGAGACCCAGTACTTC.

This clonotype was picked up many times. This chain connects TRBV15 to TRBJ2-1, with no clear D. This CDR3 comprises 16 residues. The germline gives CDR1 LNHNV, CDR2 YYDKDF (reference sequence). The germline V and J ends were trimmed by 0 bases and 8 bases, with 17 bases remaining between them. Here the CDR3 reads CATSRERLTLVDEQFF. CDR3 nucleotides: TGTGCCACCAGCAGAGAGAGACTCACCTTAGTGGATGAGCAGTTCTTC.

This clonotype was seen ten or more times. The chain joins TRBV12-3 or TRBV12-4 to TRBJ2-4; weak D call: TRBD2 (6 bases). The length of the CDR3 is 13 residues. Trimming left V 6 bases short and J 2 bases short, with 8 bases between. The CDR3 is CASRREPKNIQYF. The DNA of the CDR3 is TGTGCCAGCAGACGGGAGCCCAAAAACATTCAGTACTTC.

The chain has TRBV19 and TRBJ1-5; 12 bases fit TRBD1. The germline gives CDR1 LNHDA, CDR2 SQIVND (reference sequence). J lost 7 bases, V lost 3 bases, and 7 bases had no gene match. The CDR3 consists of 16 residues. The CDR3 here is CASSMLGQGAGQPQHF. The CDR3 DNA sequence: TGTGCCAGTAGTATGTTGGGACAGGGGGCCGGGCAGCCCCAGCATTTT.

This clonotype was counted at least ten times. Here the CDR3 DNA reads TGTGCCAGCGGTAGACTAGCGGAGGCCTACGAGCAGTACTTC. Protein sequence: CASGRLAEAYEQYF. J is TRBJ2-7 and V is TRBV6-1; 9 positions match TRBD2. Germline V lookup: CDR1 MNHNS, CDR2 SASEGT. The CDR3 has 14 residues. The J segment lost 2 bases and the V segment lost 8 bases, leaving 7 bases of the junction unmatched.

The V and J genes are TRBV28 and TRBJ2-2; D unresolved. Germline assignment: CDR1 MDHEN and CDR2 SYDVKM. The CDR3 sequence is 12 residues long. V lost 4 bases, J lost 4 bases, and 4 bases lay in between. The CDR3 spells CASSSSTGELFF. The DNA for the CDR3 is TGTGCCAGCAGTTCCTCCACCGGGGAGCTGTTTTTT. Full variable domain (remainder filled in from reference TRBV28 and TRBJ2-2): DVKVTQSSRYLVKRTGEKVFLECVQDMDHENMFWYRQDPGLGLRLIYFSYDVKMKEKGDIPEGYSVSREKKERFSLILESASTNQTSMYLCASSSSTGELFFGEGSRLTVL.

A remark on this clonotype: A read error may produce the germline difference seen at one junction end. The DNA of the CDR3 is TGTGCCAGCAGTTACCTCGCCCCCGGCAGGGGTCATGGAACTGGAGCTTTCTTT. The encoded protein is CASSYLAPGRGHGTGAFF. V and J are TRBV6-5 and TRBJ1-1; possibly TRBD1 for D (6 bases). CDR3 length: 18 amino acids. The germline CDR1 and CDR2 sequences are MNHEY and SVGAGI.

This clonotype was counted at least ten times. This chain connects TRBV2 to TRBJ2-7, with D perhaps TRBD1 (6 bases). The CDR3 covers 12 residues. V dropped 8 bases and J dropped 2 bases, with 10 bases sitting between them. Germline V gives CDR1 SNHLY, CDR2 FYNNEI. The CDR3 DNA reads as TGTGCCAGCCAGGACAGTACCTACGAGCAGTACTTC. It is translated as CASQDSTYEQYF.

There are many counts of this clonotype. The V call is TRBV5-1, the J call TRBJ1-2; perhaps TRBD1 as D (5 bases). Germline CDR1 reads SGHRS; CDR2 reads YFSETQ. V was cut by 5 bases and J by 0 bases, with 11 bases left in between. CDR3 size: 14 residues. Here the CDR3 reads CASSIDSPNYGYTF. CDR3 in DNA: TGCGCCAGCAGTATCGACAGCCCTAACTATGGCTACACCTTC.

At least ten counts were recorded for this clonotype. The chain combines TRBV28 with TRBJ1-5; a possible D gene is TRBD1 (6 bases). CDR1 MDHEN and CDR2 SYDVKM come from the germline V gene. V dropped 3 bases and J dropped 2 bases, with 11 bases sitting between them. This CDR3 is 15 amino acids long. The CDR3 coding sequence is TGTGCCAGCAGTTTCAGGGGATGGGGCAATCAGCCCCAGCATTTT. Translated: CASSFRGWGNQPQHF.

This clonotype was seen only once. The chain carries TRBV27 and TRBJ1-1; no firm D call. Germline assignment: CDR1 MNHEY and CDR2 SMNVEV (reference sequence). The CDR3 covers 13 residues. The V gene lost 5 bases and the J gene lost 7 bases, with 14 bases spanning the gap. DNA of the CDR3: TGTGCCAGCAGTGAAGGAGGATCCCGTGAAGCTTTCTTT. Translating it yields CASSEGGSREAFF.

Details on this clonotype: Compared with germline, one end of the junction differs, possibly owing to a read error. The V and J genes are TRBV12-5 and TRBJ1-2; no clear D. Germline-derived CDR1 and CDR2 are LGHNT and FRNRAP. This CDR3 has 13 amino acids. CDR3 bases: TGTGCTAGTGATTTGTCGTCTACGGGGGGCTACACCTTC. Its translation is CASDLSSTGGYTF.

The sample holds many counts of this clonotype. V gene TRBV19 combines with J gene TRBJ2-5; D unclear. There are 11 residues in the CDR3. Germline CDR1 LNHDA, CDR2 SQIVND (reference sequence). The V end lost 3 bases, the J end lost 4 bases, and 3 bases lay between the germline ends. CDR3 region: CASSMGETQYF. CDR3 nucleotides: TGTGCCAGTAGTATGGGAGAGACCCAGTACTTC.

This clonotype was counted many times. V is TRBV27 and J is TRBJ1-1; tentatively, D is TRBD1 (5 bases). Germline V lookup: CDR1 MNHEY, CDR2 SMNVEV (reference sequence). Deletions cut 8 bases from V and 1 base from J, with 14 bases between. The CDR3 sequence is 14 residues long. CDR3 loop: CASGGGGGNTEAFF. The DNA for the CDR3 is TGTGCCAGCGGGGGGGGTGGCGGGAACACTGAAGCTTTCTTT.